The 17 T cell receptor beta chains reported below all come from one sample, sequenced in a study of chronic HIV infection and antiretroviral therapy. One entry per CDR3 protein, called by TCRdb with MiXCR from the 5' RACE reads. The table shows more than 30,000 distinct CDR3 sequences, with around 8.6% occurring only once. Sequencing was carried out using peripheral blood. The receptors were gathered from an adult who had HIV and had not received antiretroviral therapy, or was an uninfected healthy control (not recorded which).

This clonotype occurred many times. The chain uses TRBV5-1 and TRBJ2-3; either TRBD1 or TRBD2 may fit D (6 bases each). The V end lost 0 bases, the J end lost 2 bases, and 7 bases lay between the germline ends. Germline assignment: CDR1 SGHRS and CDR2 YFSETQ. The CDR3 sequence is 14 residues long. CDR3 in amino acids: CASSLGGATDTQYF. Written as DNA, the CDR3 is TGCGCCAGCAGCTTGGGGGGGGCCACAGATACGCAGTATTTT.

This chain uses TRBV5-4 with TRBJ1-3; D is perhaps TRBD1 (5 bases). V was clipped by 1 base and J by 2 bases, with 13 bases between them. The CDR3 covers 16 residues. Germline V gene lookup returns CDR1 SGHNT and CDR2 YYREEE (reference sequence). CDR3 coding DNA: TGTGCCAGCAGCTTGACCCAGGGACGCGCTGGAAACACCATATATTTT. Its protein is CASSLTQGRAGNTIYF.

At least ten counts were recorded for this clonotype. CDR3 in DNA: TGCAGCGTTCGAGGGGGGAATGAGCAGTTCTTC. Translation: CSVRGGNEQFF. The chain uses TRBV29-1 and TRBJ2-1, with D perhaps assigned TRBD1 or TRBD2 (6 bases each). V was shortened by 5 bases and J by 7 bases, with 9 bases between the two germline ends. This CDR3 spans 11 amino acids. CDR1 and CDR2 from the germline V gene are SQVTM and ANQGSEA.

This clonotype was observed many times. Written as DNA, the CDR3 is TGTGCCAGCTATGGACCCCGCTACGAGCAGTACTTC. It is translated as CASYGPRYEQYF. The chain carries TRBV6-2 or TRBV6-3 and TRBJ2-7; no reliable D call. The CDR3 spans 12 residues. V shed 8 bases and J shed 3 bases, with 11 bases lying between them. Germline V CDR1 and CDR2: MNHEY, SVGEGT.

The chain combines TRBV6-2 or TRBV6-3 with TRBJ1-1; the D is unclear. CDR3 length: 11 residues. Per the germline V gene, CDR1 is MNHEY and CDR2 is SVGEGT. The V end lost 6 bases, the J end lost 7 bases, and 9 bases lay between the germline ends. This chain's CDR3 is CASRSSNEAFF. CDR3 DNA: TGTGCCAGCAGGTCCAGCAATGAAGCTTTCTTT.

The chain couples TRBV12-3 or TRBV12-4 to TRBJ2-1; the D gene is possibly TRBD1 (6 bases). Trimming left V 4 bases short and J 0 bases short, with 19 bases between. This CDR3 has 18 amino acids. The CDR3 here is CASSSGQPVERSYNEQFF. CDR3 nucleotide sequence: TGTGCCAGCAGTTCCGGACAGCCGGTAGAGCGCTCCTACAATGAGCAGTTCTTC.

CDR3: CASSHAGTGGPTNEKLFF. The CDR3 bases are TGCGCCAGCAGCCATGCCGGGACAGGGGGTCCAACTAATGAAAAACTGTTTTTT. The chain combines TRBV10-2 with TRBJ1-4; 11 bases match TRBD1. This CDR3 is built from 18 residues. Trimming at V came to 6 bases and at J to 0 bases, leaving 9 bases not matched to a gene. Per germline, CDR1 WSHSY and CDR2 SAAADI.

This clonotype has at least ten counts. This chain connects TRBV7-2 to TRBJ2-1, with D possibly being TRBD1 or TRBD2 (5 bases each). Looked up from germline, CDR1 is SGHTA and CDR2 is FQGNSA. This CDR3 is built from 11 residues. V dropped 5 bases and J dropped 10 bases, with 9 bases sitting between them. The chain's CDR3 is CASSGGQEQFF. CDR3 nucleotides: TGTGCCAGCAGCGGAGGACAAGAGCAGTTCTTC.

The chain carries TRBV2 and TRBJ1-1, with 9 positions matching TRBD1. The CDR3 is 14 residues long. Looked up from germline, CDR1 is SNHLY and CDR2 is FYNNEI. V lost 4 bases, J lost 3 bases, and 3 bases stayed unmatched. The CDR3 nucleotides are TGTGCCAGCAGTGGGGACAGGGTCTACACTGAAGCTTTCTTT. This sequence encodes CASSGDRVYTEAFF.

This clonotype was seen at least ten times. The chain recombines TRBV27 with TRBJ2-3; D is unresolved. This CDR3 has 14 amino acids. The germline V and J ends were trimmed by 4 bases and 4 bases, with 12 bases remaining between them. CDR1 and CDR2 (germline): MNHEY, SMNVEV (reference sequence). CDR3 in amino acids: CASSSVGRSDTQYF. In DNA, the CDR3 is TGTGCCAGCAGTTCCGTCGGGCGTTCAGATACGCAGTATTTT.

This clonotype was recorded many times. The V and J genes are TRBV27 and TRBJ1-1; 8 positions match TRBD1. Germline loops: CDR1 MNHEY, CDR2 SMNVEV (reference sequence). Losses at the gene ends were 6 bases for V and 4 bases for J; bases not matched to a gene: 10. This CDR3 has 15 amino acids. The CDR3 loop is CASRMSKTGATEAFF. The CDR3 coding sequence is TGTGCCAGCAGGATGTCTAAGACAGGGGCCACTGAAGCTTTCTTT.

This chain joins TRBV2 and TRBJ2-5; perhaps TRBD1 as D (5 bases). This CDR3 region has 13 residues. Germline V gene data show CDR1 as SNHLY and CDR2 as FYNNEI. The ends were cut back, 3 bases at V and 7 bases at J, with 12 bases in the middle. As DNA, the CDR3 is TGTGCCAGCAGTGACTCGACAGAAGGGACCCAGTACTTC. Translated, it gives CASSDSTEGTQYF. The variable domain in full, with the rest retrieved from reference TRBV2 and TRBJ2-5, is EPEVTQTPSHQVTQMGQEVILRCVPISNHLYFYWYRQILGQKVEFLVSFYNNEISEKSEIFDDQFSVERPDGSNFTLKIRSTKLEDSAMYFCASSDSTEGTQYFGPGTRLLVL.

This clonotype occurred a few times. The genes are TRBV6-5 and TRBJ2-7, with D possibly being TRBD1 (5 bases). Trimming took 3 bases from V and 3 from J, leaving 9 bases between them. The CDR3 runs 13 residues. Germline V gives CDR1 MNHEY, CDR2 SVGAGI. CDR3: CASSYIGDYEQYF. The CDR3 DNA is TGTGCCAGCAGTTATATAGGGGACTACGAGCAGTACTTC.

CDR3 bases: TGTGCCAGCAGCTTAGGTCCGGGGGCAAACTATGGCTACACCTTC. Protein sequence: CASSLGPGANYGYTF. This sequence joins TRBV11-2 and TRBJ1-2; TRBD1 might be the D (6 bases). The CDR3 is made up of 15 amino acids. The germline gives CDR1 SGHAT, CDR2 FQNNGV. Trimming shortened V by 1 base and J by 2 bases, and 11 bases separated the two germline ends.

Many counts were recorded for this clonotype. This chain uses TRBV9 with TRBJ2-1; D gene uncertain. This CDR3 has 15 residues. V dropped 0 bases and J dropped 4 bases, with 11 bases sitting between them. Per the germline V gene, CDR1 is SGDLS and CDR2 is YYNGEE. The CDR3 spells CASSVEGSAYNEQFF. CDR3 nucleotide sequence: TGTGCCAGCAGCGTAGAAGGGTCGGCATACAATGAGCAGTTCTTC.

Remarks on this clonotype: A much bigger clone sits one base away, suggesting this may be a read error. The chain uses TRBV20-1 and TRBJ2-5; D tentatively fits TRBD1 or TRBD2 (6 bases each). Germline assignment: CDR1 DFQATT and CDR2 SNEGSKA (reference sequence). The CDR3 runs to 15 residues. Trimming took off 0 bases at V and 5 bases at J, with 16 bases between the two ends. CDR3 loop: CSARDFRGRQETQYF. CDR3 coding DNA: TGCAGTGCTAGAGATTTCCGGGGGCGCCAGGAGACCCAGTACTTC.

The V and J genes are TRBV27 and TRBJ2-2; D is possibly TRBD1 (6 bases). Germline values: CDR1 MNHEY, CDR2 SMNVEV (reference sequence). The V end lost 3 bases, the J end lost 5 bases, and 10 bases lay between the germline ends. CDR3 length: 14 amino acids. The CDR3 coding sequence is TGTGCCAGCAGTTTCGTCAGGGGTACCGGGGAGCTGTTTTTT. This gives the protein CASSFVRGTGELFF.